These 7 T cell receptor beta chains were all obtained from the same sample, sequenced in a study. One entry per CDR3 protein results from TCRdb running MiXCR on the RT-PCR reads. The sample has about 700,000 distinct CDR3 sequences, 14% seen once; the top ten hold just over 3.5%. Sequencing was performed on memory CD4+ T cells from blood. These receptors were taken from a female donor in good health, serving as a healthy control.

The chain carries TRBV7-2 and TRBJ2-7; tentatively, D is TRBD1 or TRBD2 (5 bases each). Germline loops: CDR1 SGHTA, CDR2 FQGNSA. Trimming cost V 4 bases and J 0 bases, with 13 bases left between them. The CDR3 spans 15 residues. DNA of the CDR3: TGTGCCAGCAGCTCCGGGACGGCCCCCTCCTACGAGCAGTACTTC. Protein sequence: CASSSGTAPSYEQYF.

This clonotype was observed a handful of times. The rearrangement uses TRBV7-3 and TRBJ1-2; the D is unclear. CDR1 and CDR2 from the germline V gene are SGHTA and FQGTGA. The CDR3 consists of 15 residues. V was shortened by 1 base and J by 2 bases, with 11 bases between the two germline ends. This CDR3 is CASSLMRASNYGYTF. The CDR3 region has the DNA TGTGCCAGCAGCTTAATGAGGGCTTCAAACTATGGCTACACCTTC.

This clonotype was found many times. The chain combines TRBV5-1 with TRBJ2-3; TRBD2 matches at 8 bases. The germline gives CDR1 SGHRS, CDR2 YFSETQ. This CDR3 has 16 residues. The J segment lost 0 bases and the V segment lost 5 bases, leaving 8 bases of the junction unmatched. The CDR3 region has the DNA TGCGCCAGCAGGCGAGTTTCTAGCGGGAGCACAGATACGCAGTATTTT. This sequence encodes CASRRVSSGSTDTQYF.

The table lists this clonotype with a few counts. The chain joins TRBV20-1 to TRBJ2-7; a weak D match, TRBD2 (6 bases). Germline V gene lookup returns CDR1 DFQATT and CDR2 SNEGSKA (reference sequence). V lost 3 bases, J lost 6 bases, and 15 bases lay in between. The CDR3 length is 13 residues. CDR3 sequence: CSASGTSIGEQYF. CDR3 sequence (DNA): TGCAGTGCTAGTGGTACTAGCATCGGCGAGCAGTACTTC.

CDR3 region: CASRQGLDTGELFF. Here the CDR3 DNA reads TGTGCCAGCAGACAGGGGCTGGACACCGGGGAGCTGTTTTTT. The chain is built from TRBV12-3 or TRBV12-4 and TRBJ2-2; the match to TRBD1 covers 7 bases. The CDR3 covers 14 residues. The J segment lost 3 bases and the V segment lost 6 bases, leaving 4 bases of the junction unmatched.

This clonotype has only a few counts. V and J are TRBV2 and TRBJ1-5; D might be TRBD1 (5 bases). CDR3 length: 12 residues. Germline-derived CDR1 and CDR2 are SNHLY and FYNNEI. V was cut by 6 bases and J by 8 bases, with 11 bases left in between. The CDR3 here is CASRGTAEPQHF. The CDR3 nucleotides are TGTGCCAGCAGGGGGACGGCAGAGCCCCAGCATTTT.

This clonotype was counted only a few times. V and J are TRBV5-1 and TRBJ2-5; 7 nucleotides line up with TRBD2. Germline lookup yields CDR1 SGHRS and CDR2 YFSETQ. With V trimmed by 4 bases and J by 1 base, 7 bases remained unmatched. The CDR3 spans 15 residues. CDR3 sequence reads: CASSGLTSAQETQYF. The DNA of the CDR3 is TGCGCCAGCAGCGGGCTTACTAGCGCCCAAGAGACCCAGTACTTC. Complete variable domain (other parts from reference TRBV5-1 and TRBJ2-5): KAGVTQTPRYLIKTRGQQVTLSCSPISGHRSVSWYQQTPGQGLQFLFEYFSETQRNKGNFPGRFSGRQFSNSRSEMNVSTLELGDSALYLCASSGLTSAQETQYFGPGTRLLVL.